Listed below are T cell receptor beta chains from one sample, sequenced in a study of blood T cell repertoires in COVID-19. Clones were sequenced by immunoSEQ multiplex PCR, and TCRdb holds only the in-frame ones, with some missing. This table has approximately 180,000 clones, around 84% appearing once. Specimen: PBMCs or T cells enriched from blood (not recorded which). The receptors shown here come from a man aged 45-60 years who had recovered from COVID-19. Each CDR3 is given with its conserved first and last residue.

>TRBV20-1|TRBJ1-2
CSASSGQQFLYGYTF
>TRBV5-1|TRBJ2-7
CASSDGTSYEQYF
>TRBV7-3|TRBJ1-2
CASSSYGQGPYGYTF
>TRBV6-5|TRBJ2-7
CASSRGGQNYEQYF
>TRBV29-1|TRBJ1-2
CSVTWTGGNYGYTF
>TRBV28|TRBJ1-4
CASSPPGTTKNEKLFF
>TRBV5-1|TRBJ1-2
CASSPSGGSGYTF
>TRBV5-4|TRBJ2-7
CASSMDLAGASYEQYF
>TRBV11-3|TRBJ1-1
CASSTRFGTEAFF
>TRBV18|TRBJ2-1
CASSLGTIKDIEQFF
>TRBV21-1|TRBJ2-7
CASSTTAQGDEQYF
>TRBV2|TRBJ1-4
CASSVGQGSNEKLFF
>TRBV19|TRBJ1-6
CASSVQGTNSPLHF
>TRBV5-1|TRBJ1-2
CASSFSAGEGYYGYTF
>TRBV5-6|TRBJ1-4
CASSEGTGGLLFF
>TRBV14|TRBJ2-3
CASSQVTASTDTQYF
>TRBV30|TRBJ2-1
CAWSVGTGGWNNEQFF
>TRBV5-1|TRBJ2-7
CASSLGSVPSYEQYF
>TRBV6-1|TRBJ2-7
CASSDRGRASGPYEQYF
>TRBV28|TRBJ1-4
CASSFRGGVREKLFF
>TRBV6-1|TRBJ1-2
CASSEDRGGGYTF
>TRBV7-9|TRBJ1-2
CASSLVGPANYGYTF
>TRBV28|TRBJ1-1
CASSLTQTEAFF
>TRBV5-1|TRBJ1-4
CASSLGFGTPNEKLFF
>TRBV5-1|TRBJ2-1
CASSPGTGVDEQFF
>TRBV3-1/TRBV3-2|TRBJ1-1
CASSQRTGSRTEAFF
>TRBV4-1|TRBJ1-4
CASSQRTPTNEKLFF